These 21 T cell receptor beta chains were all obtained from the same sample, sequenced in a study of T cells after yellow fever vaccination. Using its own MiXCR run on the 5' RACE reads, TCRdb lists one record per CDR3 protein. The sample yields a few hundred thousand distinct CDR3 sequences, approximately 6.3% seen once. The sample here was CD4+ T cells sorted from PBMCs, taken on the day of the yellow fever booster vaccination. These receptors all come from a young man who received the YFV17D yellow fever vaccine.

This clonotype was recorded many times. V is TRBV5-6 and J is TRBJ2-7; weak D call: TRBD2 (6 bases). The CDR3 totals 15 residues. The V gene's germline CDR1 is SGHDT and CDR2 YYEEEE. V was cut by 4 bases and J by 2 bases, with 16 bases left in between. The CDR3: CASSRGLLGTYEQYF. In DNA form, the CDR3 reads TGTGCCAGCAGCCGGGGACTGCTCGGGACCTACGAGCAGTACTTC.

This clonotype was counted between two and nine times. The genes are TRBV6-1 and TRBJ2-3; D is perhaps TRBD1 (6 bases). V shed 5 bases and J shed 2 bases, with 17 bases lying between them. Germline CDR1 reads MNHNS; CDR2 reads SASEGT. The CDR3 length is 16 residues. The CDR3 spells CASSRGMGQVTDTQYF. Written as DNA, the CDR3 is TGTGCCAGCAGTAGGGGTATGGGACAAGTCACAGATACGCAGTATTTT.

This clonotype was counted between two and nine times. V gene TRBV18 combines with J gene TRBJ2-2, with D perhaps TRBD2 (6 bases). V lost 4 bases and J 7 bases, leaving 7 bases between the germline ends. The length of the CDR3 is 12 residues. Germline values: CDR1 KGHSH, CDR2 LQKENI. The chain's CDR3 is CASSRGLGELFF. In DNA form, the CDR3 reads TGTGCCAGCTCACGGGGACTCGGGGAGCTGTTTTTT. Filled out from reference TRBV18 and TRBJ2-2, the complete variable domain reads NAGVMQNPRHLVRRRGQEARLRCSPMKGHSHVYWYRQLPEEGLKFMVYLQKENIIDESGMPKERFSAEFPKEGPSILRIQQVVRGDSAAYFCASSRGLGELFFGEGSRLTVL.

This clonotype appeared many times. This chain uses TRBV10-1 with TRBJ2-1; no reliable D call. This CDR3 region has 13 residues. Germline V gene data show CDR1 as WNHNN and CDR2 as SYGVQD (reference sequence). V was cut by 4 bases and J by 5 bases, with 9 bases left in between. This CDR3 reads CASSGRRDNEQFF. The CDR3 nucleotides are TGCGCCAGCAGTGGGCGACGAGACAATGAGCAGTTCTTC.

This clonotype was detected many times. The chain carries TRBV4-2 and TRBJ2-1; D not certain. Germline V gene data show CDR1 as LGHNA and CDR2 as YNFKEQ. Deletions cut 0 bases from V and 9 bases from J, with 12 bases between. The CDR3 covers 14 residues. The CDR3 DNA follows: TGTGCCAGCAGCCAAGAAGCTAGTATTTCTGAGCAGTTCTTC. This gives the protein CASSQEASISEQFF.

V gene TRBV3-1 combines with J gene TRBJ1-2; D not certain. Germline CDR1 reads LGHDT; CDR2 reads YNNKEL (reference sequence). Trimming left V 2 bases short and J 7 bases short, with 11 bases between. The CDR3 contains 13 residues. This CDR3 is CASSQRTLRGYTF. CDR3 in DNA: TGTGCCAGCAGCCAACGCACATTGCGTGGCTACACCTTC. The full variable domain, its missing parts supplied by reference TRBV3-1 and TRBJ1-2, is DTAVSQTPKYLVTQMGNDKSIKCEQNLGHDTMYWYKQDSKKFLKIMFSYNNKELIINETVPNRFSPKSPDKAHLNLHINSLELGDSAVYFCASSQRTLRGYTFGSGTRLTVV.

This clonotype is a singleton in its sample. The junction does not match germline at one end; this may be a read error. CDR3 region: CCARKGTSGRVTDTQYF. The CDR3 DNA is TGCTGTGCTAGAAAGGGGACTAGCGGGAGGGTCACAGATACGCAGTATTTT. J is TRBJ2-3 and V is TRBV20-1, with 16 positions matching TRBD2. The germline CDR1 and CDR2 sequences are DFQATT and SNEGSKA (reference sequence). This CDR3 is built from 17 residues.

This clonotype occurred many times. The chain carries TRBV11-2 and TRBJ2-7; TRBD1 might be the D (6 bases). Germline assignment: CDR1 SGHAT and CDR2 FQNNGV. The CDR3 extends over 14 amino acids. V was cut by 4 bases and J by 2 bases, with 12 bases left in between. In DNA form, the CDR3 reads TGTGCCAGCAGCTCCCGGGACAAACCCTACGAGCAGTACTTC. Translation: CASSSRDKPYEQYF.

The V gene is TRBV7-9, the J gene TRBJ1-6; D is ambiguous. From germline, CDR1 is SEHNR and CDR2 FQNEAQ (reference sequence). The CDR3 runs 12 residues. V was clipped by 1 base and J by 11 bases, with 6 bases between them. CDR3 DNA sequence: TGTGCCAGCAGCTTAGGGGAGACACCCCTCCACTTT. Protein: CASSLGETPLHF.

The J gene is TRBJ2-2, the V gene TRBV19; 10 bases are shared with TRBD1. The CDR3 covers 15 residues. The V and J ends lost 8 bases and 3 bases, in that order; junction bases with no gene match: 6. Germline values: CDR1 LNHDA, CDR2 SQIVND (reference sequence). CDR3 sequence (DNA): TGTGCCAGTCGAAGGGGGACAGGGGACACCGGGGAGCTGTTTTTT. This encodes CASRRGTGDTGELFF.

This clonotype has ten or more counts. This chain connects TRBV7-2 to TRBJ2-1; D possibly corresponds to TRBD1 (5 bases). Trimming pared 1 base from V and 5 bases from J, leaving 6 bases between. CDR1 is SGHTA and CDR2 is FQGNSA in the germline V gene. The CDR3 is 13 amino acids. CDR3: CASSLDRNNEQFF. The DNA for the CDR3 is TGTGCCAGCAGCTTAGACAGGAACAATGAGCAGTTCTTC.

This clonotype appeared a few times. V is TRBV12-3 or TRBV12-4 and J is TRBJ2-1; TRBD1 is a possible D gene (5 bases). Trimming left V 6 bases short and J 7 bases short, with 13 bases between. This CDR3 contains 13 residues. CDR3 protein: CASRYDRSNEQFF. The CDR3 nucleotides read TGTGCCAGCAGGTACGACAGAAGTAATGAGCAGTTCTTC.

This clonotype was detected once. This CDR3 is CASVPRDPSVETQYF. CDR3 in DNA: TGCGCCAGCGTACCCAGAGACCCCAGTGTGGAGACCCAGTACTTC. The chain employs TRBV5-1 and TRBJ2-5; D not certain. The CDR3 length is 15 residues. V gave up 7 bases and J gave up 5 bases, with 21 bases separating them. The germline CDR1 and CDR2 sequences are SGHRS and YFSETQ.

This clonotype was detected many times. The rearrangement links TRBV7-2 to TRBJ2-4; D is uncertain. The CDR3 has 14 amino acids. Trimming took off 1 base at V and 8 bases at J, with 12 bases between the two ends. Per the germline V gene, CDR1 is SGHTA and CDR2 is FQGNSA. For the CDR3, the DNA is TGTGCCAGCAGCTTAGTGGCATTTTCCCACATTCAGTACTTC. It encodes CASSLVAFSHIQYF.

This clonotype has more than one count but fewer than ten. The rearrangement uses TRBV20-1 and TRBJ2-7; D call uncertain. CDR1 DFQATT and CDR2 SNEGSKA come from the germline V gene (reference sequence). V lost 2 bases and J 0 bases, leaving 14 bases between the germline ends. The CDR3 covers 15 residues. This CDR3 reads CSARISPANSYEQYF. DNA for the CDR3: TGCAGTGCTAGAATTAGCCCAGCCAACTCCTACGAGCAGTACTTC.

This clonotype has just a few counts. This may arise from a read error, as a much more abundant clone is one base away. V usage is TRBV24-1 and J usage is TRBJ2-7; no firm D call. CDR1 and CDR2 (germline): KGHDR, SFDVKD. The V gene lost 4 bases and the J gene lost 9 bases, with 12 bases spanning the gap. This CDR3 is built from 12 residues. Written as DNA, the CDR3 is TGTGCCACCAGTGACCCCGGACGTGGGCAGTACTTC. Translation gives CATSDPGRGQYF.

This chain links TRBV6-2 or TRBV6-3 with TRBJ1-5, with unresolved D. The V and J ends lost 3 bases and 7 bases respectively, with 7 bases between them. CDR1 is MNHEY and CDR2 is SVGEGT in the germline V gene. CDR3 size: 12 residues. As DNA, the CDR3 is TGTGCCAGCAGTTATGAACGCCAGCCCCAGCATTTT. Its protein product is CASSYERQPQHF.

This clonotype was observed many times. The chain's CDR3 is CASSLEPPGATYEQYF. CDR3 nucleotides: TGCGCCAGCAGCTTGGAACCGCCAGGGGCGACCTACGAGCAGTACTTC. The chain employs TRBV5-1 and TRBJ2-7; TRBD1 might be the D (6 bases). V was pared by 0 bases and J by 2 bases, with 15 bases between. Germline lookup yields CDR1 SGHRS and CDR2 YFSETQ. The CDR3 length is 16 residues.

Many counts were recorded for this clonotype. The CDR3 DNA sequence: TGCGCCAGCGGTCCGGGACAGTATTACAATGAGCAGTTCTTC. Translation gives CASGPGQYYNEQFF. This chain links TRBV5-1 with TRBJ2-1; 7 nucleotides align to TRBD1. This CDR3 is built from 14 residues. V lost 7 bases, J lost 4 bases, and 8 bases stayed unmatched. Germline assignment: CDR1 SGHRS and CDR2 YFSETQ.

The DNA for the CDR3 is TGTGCCAGCAGCTTAGCCAGGAGGTCCTACAATGAGCAGTTCTTC. This translates into CASSLARRSYNEQFF. The gene calls are TRBV11-2 and TRBJ2-1; tentatively, D is TRBD2 (5 bases). This CDR3 is 15 amino acids long. Germline V gives CDR1 SGHAT, CDR2 FQNNGV. Trimming shortened V by 1 base and J by 1 base, and 8 bases separated the two germline ends.

This clonotype was seen only a few times. This rearrangement joins TRBV27 to TRBJ2-1; 8 bases match TRBD2. V gave up 5 bases and J gave up 7 bases; unmatched junction bases: 16. CDR1 MNHEY and CDR2 SMNVEV come from the germline V gene (reference sequence). The CDR3 runs to 17 residues. The CDR3 bases are TGTGCCAGCAGTACGCCAAGATCGGGAGGGCGGGGTAATGAGCAGTTCTTC. It encodes CASSTPRSGGRGNEQFF.